The T cell receptor beta chain under discussion was sequenced for a study of blood T cell repertoires in COVID-19. The overall study: T cells, B-cell-depleted T cells, or PBMCs provided the cDNA or gDNA that served as material.

The table came from immunoSEQ multiplex PCR; TCRdb's copy has only in-frame clones and leaves some out. Among 250,000 to 350,000 clones listed, around nine tenths were seen once. The sequence came from an older woman in a cohort exposed to, infected with or recovered from COVID-19 (not recorded which). Sequencing input: PBMCs or T cells enriched from blood (not recorded which).

The CDR3 sequence: CASSLSHSGANVLTF. CDR3 sequence (DNA): TGCGCCAGCAGCTTGTCCCACTCTGGGGCCAACGTCCTGACTTTC. The chain joins TRBV5-1 to TRBJ2-6, with D uncertain. The germline V gene encodes CDR1 SGHRS and CDR2 YFSETQ. V was shortened by 1 base and J by 0 bases, with 5 bases between the two germline ends. The CDR3 has 15 residues.